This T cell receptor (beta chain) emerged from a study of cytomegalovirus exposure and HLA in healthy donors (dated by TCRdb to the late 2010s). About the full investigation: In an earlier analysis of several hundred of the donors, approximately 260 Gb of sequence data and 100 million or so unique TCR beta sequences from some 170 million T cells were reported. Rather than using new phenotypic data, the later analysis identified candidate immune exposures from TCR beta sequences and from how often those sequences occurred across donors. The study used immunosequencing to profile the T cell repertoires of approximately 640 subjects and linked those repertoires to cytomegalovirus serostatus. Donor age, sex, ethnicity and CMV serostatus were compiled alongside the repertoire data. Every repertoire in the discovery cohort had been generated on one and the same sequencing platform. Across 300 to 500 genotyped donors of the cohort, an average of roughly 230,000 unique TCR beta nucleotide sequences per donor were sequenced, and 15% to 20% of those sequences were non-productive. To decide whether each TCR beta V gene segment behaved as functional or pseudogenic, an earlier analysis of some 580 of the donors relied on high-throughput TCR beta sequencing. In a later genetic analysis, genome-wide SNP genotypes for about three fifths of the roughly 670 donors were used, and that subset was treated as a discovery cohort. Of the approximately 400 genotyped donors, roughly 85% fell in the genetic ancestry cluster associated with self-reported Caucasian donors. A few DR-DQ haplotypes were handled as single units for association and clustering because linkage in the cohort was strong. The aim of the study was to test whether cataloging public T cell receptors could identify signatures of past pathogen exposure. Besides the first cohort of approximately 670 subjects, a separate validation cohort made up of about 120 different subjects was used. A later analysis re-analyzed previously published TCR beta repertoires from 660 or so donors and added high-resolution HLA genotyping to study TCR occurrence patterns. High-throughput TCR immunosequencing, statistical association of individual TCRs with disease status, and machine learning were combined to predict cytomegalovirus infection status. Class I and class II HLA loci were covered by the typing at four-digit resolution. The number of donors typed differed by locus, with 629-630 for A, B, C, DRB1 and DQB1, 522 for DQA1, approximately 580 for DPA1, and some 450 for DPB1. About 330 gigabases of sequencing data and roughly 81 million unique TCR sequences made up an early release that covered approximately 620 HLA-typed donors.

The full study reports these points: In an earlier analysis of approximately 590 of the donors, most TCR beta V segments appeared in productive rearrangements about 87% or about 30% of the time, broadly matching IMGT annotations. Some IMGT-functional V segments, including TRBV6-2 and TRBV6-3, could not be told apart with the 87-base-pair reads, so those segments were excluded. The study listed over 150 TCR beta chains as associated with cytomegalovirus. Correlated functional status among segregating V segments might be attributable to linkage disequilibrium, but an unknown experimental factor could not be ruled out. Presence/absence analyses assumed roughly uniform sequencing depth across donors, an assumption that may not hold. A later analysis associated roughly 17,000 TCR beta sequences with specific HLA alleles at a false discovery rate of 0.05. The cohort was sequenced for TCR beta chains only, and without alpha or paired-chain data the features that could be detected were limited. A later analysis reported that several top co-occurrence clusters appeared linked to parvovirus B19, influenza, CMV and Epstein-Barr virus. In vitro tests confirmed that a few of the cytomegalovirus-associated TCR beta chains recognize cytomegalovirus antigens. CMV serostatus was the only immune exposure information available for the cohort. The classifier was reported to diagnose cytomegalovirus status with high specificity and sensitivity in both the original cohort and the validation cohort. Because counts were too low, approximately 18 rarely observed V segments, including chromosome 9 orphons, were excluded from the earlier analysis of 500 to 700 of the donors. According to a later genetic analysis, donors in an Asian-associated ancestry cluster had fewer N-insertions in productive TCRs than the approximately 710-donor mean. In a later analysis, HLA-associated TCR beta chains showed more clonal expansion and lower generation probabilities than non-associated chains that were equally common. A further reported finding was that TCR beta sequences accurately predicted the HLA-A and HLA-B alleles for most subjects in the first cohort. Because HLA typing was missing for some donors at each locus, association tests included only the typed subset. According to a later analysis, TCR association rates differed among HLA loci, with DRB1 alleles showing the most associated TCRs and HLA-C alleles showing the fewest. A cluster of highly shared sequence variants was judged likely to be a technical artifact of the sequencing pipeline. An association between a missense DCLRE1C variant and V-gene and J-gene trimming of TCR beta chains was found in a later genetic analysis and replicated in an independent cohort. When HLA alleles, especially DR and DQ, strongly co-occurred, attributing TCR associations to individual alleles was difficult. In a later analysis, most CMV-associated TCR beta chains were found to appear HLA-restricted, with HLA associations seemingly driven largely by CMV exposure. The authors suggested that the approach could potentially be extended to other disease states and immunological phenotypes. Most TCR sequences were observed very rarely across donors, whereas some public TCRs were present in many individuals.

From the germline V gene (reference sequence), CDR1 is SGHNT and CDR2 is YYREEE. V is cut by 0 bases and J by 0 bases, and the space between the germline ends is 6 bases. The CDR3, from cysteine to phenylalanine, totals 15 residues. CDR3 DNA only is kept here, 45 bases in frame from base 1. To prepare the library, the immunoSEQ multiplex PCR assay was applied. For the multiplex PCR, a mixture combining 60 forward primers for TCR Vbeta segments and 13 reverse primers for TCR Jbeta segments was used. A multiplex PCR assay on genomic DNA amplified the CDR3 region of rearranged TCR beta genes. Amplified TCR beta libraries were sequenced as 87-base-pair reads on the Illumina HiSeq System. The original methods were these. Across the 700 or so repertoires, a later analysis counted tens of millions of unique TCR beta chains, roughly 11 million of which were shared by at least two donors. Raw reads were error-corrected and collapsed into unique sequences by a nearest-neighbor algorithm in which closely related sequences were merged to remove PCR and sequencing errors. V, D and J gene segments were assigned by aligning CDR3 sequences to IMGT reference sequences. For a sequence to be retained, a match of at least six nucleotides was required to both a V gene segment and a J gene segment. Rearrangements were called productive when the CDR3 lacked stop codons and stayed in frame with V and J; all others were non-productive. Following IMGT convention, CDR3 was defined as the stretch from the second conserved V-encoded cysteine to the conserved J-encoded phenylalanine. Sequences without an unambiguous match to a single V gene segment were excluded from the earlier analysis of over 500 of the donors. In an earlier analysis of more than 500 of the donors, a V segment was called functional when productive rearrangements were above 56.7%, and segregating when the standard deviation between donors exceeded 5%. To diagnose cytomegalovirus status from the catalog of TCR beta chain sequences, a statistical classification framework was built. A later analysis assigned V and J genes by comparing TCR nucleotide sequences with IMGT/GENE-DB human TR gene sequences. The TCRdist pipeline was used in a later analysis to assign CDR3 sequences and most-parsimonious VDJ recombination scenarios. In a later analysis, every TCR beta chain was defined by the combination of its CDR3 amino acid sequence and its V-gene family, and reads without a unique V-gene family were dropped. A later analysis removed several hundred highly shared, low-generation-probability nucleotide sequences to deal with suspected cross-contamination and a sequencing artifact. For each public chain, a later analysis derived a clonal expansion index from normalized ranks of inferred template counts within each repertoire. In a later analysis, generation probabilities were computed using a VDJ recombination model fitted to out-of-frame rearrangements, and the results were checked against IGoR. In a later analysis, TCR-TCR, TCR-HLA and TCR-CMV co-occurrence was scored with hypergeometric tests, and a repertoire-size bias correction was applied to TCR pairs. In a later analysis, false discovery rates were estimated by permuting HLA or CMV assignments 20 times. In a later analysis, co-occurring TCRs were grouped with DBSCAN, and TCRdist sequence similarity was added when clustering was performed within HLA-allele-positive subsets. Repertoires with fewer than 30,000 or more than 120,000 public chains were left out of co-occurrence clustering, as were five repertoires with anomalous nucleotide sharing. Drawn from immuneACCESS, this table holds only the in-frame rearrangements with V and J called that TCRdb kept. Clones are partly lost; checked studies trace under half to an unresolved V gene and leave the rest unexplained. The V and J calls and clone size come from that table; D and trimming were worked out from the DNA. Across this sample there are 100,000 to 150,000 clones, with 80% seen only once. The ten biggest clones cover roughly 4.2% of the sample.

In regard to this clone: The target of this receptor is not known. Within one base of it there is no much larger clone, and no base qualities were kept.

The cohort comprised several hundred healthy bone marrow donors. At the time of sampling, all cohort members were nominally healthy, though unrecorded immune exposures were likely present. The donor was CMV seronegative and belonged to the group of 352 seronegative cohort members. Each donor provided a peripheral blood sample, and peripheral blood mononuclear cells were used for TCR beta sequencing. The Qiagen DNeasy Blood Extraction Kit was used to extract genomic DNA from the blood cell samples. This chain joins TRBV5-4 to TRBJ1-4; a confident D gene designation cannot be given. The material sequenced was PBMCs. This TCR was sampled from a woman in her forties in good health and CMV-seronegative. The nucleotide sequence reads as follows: TGTGCCAGCAGCTTGGACACAACAACTAATGAAAAACTGTTTTTT. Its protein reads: CASSLDTTTNEKLFF.